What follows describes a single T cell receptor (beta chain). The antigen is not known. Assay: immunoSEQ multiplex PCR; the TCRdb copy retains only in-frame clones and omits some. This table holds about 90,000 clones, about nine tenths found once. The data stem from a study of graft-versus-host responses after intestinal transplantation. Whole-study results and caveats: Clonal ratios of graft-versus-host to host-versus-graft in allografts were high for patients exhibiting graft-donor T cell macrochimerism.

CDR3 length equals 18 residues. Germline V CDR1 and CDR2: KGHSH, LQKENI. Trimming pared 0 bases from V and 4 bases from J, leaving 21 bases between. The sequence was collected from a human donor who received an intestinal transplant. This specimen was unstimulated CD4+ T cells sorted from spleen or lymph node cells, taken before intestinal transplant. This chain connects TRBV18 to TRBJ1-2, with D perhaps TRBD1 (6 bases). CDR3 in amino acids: CASSPPSRGTPGPYGYTF. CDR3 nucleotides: TGTGCCAGCTCACCACCGTCGAGGGGGACACCAGGTCCCTATGGCTACACCTTC.